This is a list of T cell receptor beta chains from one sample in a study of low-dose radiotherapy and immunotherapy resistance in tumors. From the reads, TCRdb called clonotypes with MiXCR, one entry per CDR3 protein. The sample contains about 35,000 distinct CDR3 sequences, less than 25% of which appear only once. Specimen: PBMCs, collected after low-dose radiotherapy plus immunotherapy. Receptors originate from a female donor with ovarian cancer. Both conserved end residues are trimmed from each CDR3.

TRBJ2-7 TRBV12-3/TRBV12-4 ASSFIPHEQY
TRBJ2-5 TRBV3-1 ASSPAKETQY
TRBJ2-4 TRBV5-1 ASSSGQGARLGLAKNIQY
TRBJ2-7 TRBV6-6 ASRSGPPSYEQY
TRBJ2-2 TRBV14 AISPLGGQVTGELF
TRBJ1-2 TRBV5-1 ASSPGGGRGYT
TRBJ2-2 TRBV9 ASSARSNTGELF
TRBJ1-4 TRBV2 ASSSYRTPTRTNEKLF
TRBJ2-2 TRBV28 ASRLTGRGELF
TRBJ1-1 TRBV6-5 ASTPRLNTEAF
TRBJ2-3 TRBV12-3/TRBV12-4 ASSQPRGEHTDTQY
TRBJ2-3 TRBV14 ASSTLQGRGTDTQY
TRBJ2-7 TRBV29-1 SVERDREPYEQY
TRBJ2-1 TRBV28 ASSQTSGRVNEQF
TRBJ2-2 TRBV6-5 ASSSSVNTGELF
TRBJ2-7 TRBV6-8 ASRDGGGYSYEQY
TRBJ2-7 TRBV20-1 SATPIAYEQY
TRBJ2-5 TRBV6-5 ASSSWTSGGRETQY
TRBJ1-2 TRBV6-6 ASSPLAGTGANYGYT
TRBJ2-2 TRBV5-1 ASSLDRAVAGELF
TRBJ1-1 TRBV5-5 ASSLMWAQNTEAF
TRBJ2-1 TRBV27 ASSTSGRNEQF
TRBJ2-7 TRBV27 ASSPRPLDVHEQY
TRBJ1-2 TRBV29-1 SVNLGDYGYT
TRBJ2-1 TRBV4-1 ASSRGLAGMYNEQF
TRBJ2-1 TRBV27 ASRERGNEQF
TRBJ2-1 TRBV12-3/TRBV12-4 ASSLVPNNEQF
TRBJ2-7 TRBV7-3 ASSSGGANSYEQY
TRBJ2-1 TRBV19 ASSIGTGGNEQF
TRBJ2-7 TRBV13 ASSFLPGQGGYEQY
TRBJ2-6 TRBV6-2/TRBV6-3 ASTLGTGASGANVLT
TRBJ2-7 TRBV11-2 ASSLEDGDRGLHFEGQY
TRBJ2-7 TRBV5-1 ASSIVGQGSDEQY
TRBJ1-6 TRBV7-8 ASSLATGTGDSPLH
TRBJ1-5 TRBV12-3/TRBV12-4 ASSLGNSFNQPQH
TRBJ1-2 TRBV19 ASRLIRDAVGGYT
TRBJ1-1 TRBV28 ASRFSSGTEAF
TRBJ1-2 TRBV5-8 ASSAGPNYGYT
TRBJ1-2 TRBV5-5 ASSLEEGAHYGYT
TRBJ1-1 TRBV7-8 ASSSRGNTEAF
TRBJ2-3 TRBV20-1 SARAYYGDTQY
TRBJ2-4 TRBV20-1 SALQGAKNIQY
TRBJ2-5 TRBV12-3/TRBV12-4 ASSLADTTGSAQY
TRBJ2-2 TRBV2 ASKAGAPNTGELF
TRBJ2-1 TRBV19 ASRGPSGSGEQF
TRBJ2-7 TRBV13 ASSLGRSYEQY
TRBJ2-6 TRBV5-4 ASSLAGPGANVLT
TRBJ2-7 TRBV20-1 SAHGQGSYSYEQY
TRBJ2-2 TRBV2 ANQAPGLATGELF
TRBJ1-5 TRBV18 ASSLGRVQPQH
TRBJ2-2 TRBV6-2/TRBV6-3 ASSPGKGPRTGELF
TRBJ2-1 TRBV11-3 ASSLDGYTNEQF
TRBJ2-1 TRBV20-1 SAHRGGGRSYNEQF
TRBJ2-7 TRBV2 ASSEAVAGGYEQY